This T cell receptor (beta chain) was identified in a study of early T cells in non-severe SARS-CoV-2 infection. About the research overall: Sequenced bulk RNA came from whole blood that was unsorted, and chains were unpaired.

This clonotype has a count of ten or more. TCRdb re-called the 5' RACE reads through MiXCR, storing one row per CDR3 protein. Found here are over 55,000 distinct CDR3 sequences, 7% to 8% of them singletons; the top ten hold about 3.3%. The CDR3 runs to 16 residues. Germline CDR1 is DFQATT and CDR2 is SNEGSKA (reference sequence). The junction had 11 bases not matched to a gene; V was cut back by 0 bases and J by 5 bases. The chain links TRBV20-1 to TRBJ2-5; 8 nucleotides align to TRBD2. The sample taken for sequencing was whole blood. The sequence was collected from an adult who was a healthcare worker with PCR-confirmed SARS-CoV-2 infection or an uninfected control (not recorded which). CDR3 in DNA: TGCAGTGCTAGAGAGCGGGAGGCTAGCATCTTGGAGACCCAGTACTTC. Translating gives CSAREREASILETQYF.